The TCR beta chain under discussion was sequenced for a study of naive and memory T cell subsets. Between the trimmed V and J ends, which lost 1 base and 5 bases, there was a span of 14 bases. The CDR3 loop spans 16 amino acids. In germline, CDR1 is LGHDT, CDR2 YNNKEL (reference sequence). This clonotype came up a few times. Both TRBC1 and TRBC2 were covered by a beta constant-region primer of two equimolar oligonucleotides. Via MiXCR, TCRdb re-called the UMI-ligation and nested PCR reads, giving one row per CDR3 protein. The sample shows some 150,000 distinct CDR3 sequences, over 15% of them seen only once. Sequential positive selection took CD4 T cells first, then CD8 T cells.

The clonotype comes from a human donor in good health. The rearrangement uses TRBV3-1 and TRBJ2-2; TRBD1 might be the D (5 bases). Specimen: naive CD4+ T cells from blood. The CDR3 coding sequence is TGTGCCAGCAGCCAAGGGGGCCAGGGTAGGACCGGGGAGCTGTTTTTT. Translating it yields CASSQGGQGRTGELFF.